The clone carrying this T cell receptor (beta chain) has more than one count but fewer than ten. Trimming removed 5 bases at V and 2 bases at J, with 9 bases between. The germline V gene has CDR1 SGHTA and CDR2 FQGTGA. The CDR3 has 13 amino acids. This entry belongs to a study of blood T cell repertoires in COVID-19. Study as a whole: T cells, B-cell-depleted T cells, or PBMCs supplied cDNA or gDNA.

Per the authors' pipeline: Using reference gene primer amplification, nucleated cell counts were estimated. Measured with immunoSEQ multiplex PCR; TCRdb has only the in-frame clones, and not every one. V and J calls and clone size follow that table, whereas D and trimming were derived from the DNA. Of approximately 110,000 clones listed, about 85% are singletons. The origin of this receptor is a man aged 45 to 65 with acute or convalescent COVID-19. Sequenced input: peripheral blood. The genes are TRBV7-3 and TRBJ1-1; weak D call: TRBD1 (5 bases). CDR3 region: CASSKDSNTEAFF. In nucleotides, the CDR3 is TGTGCCAGCAGCAAAGACAGCAACACTGAAGCTTTCTTT.